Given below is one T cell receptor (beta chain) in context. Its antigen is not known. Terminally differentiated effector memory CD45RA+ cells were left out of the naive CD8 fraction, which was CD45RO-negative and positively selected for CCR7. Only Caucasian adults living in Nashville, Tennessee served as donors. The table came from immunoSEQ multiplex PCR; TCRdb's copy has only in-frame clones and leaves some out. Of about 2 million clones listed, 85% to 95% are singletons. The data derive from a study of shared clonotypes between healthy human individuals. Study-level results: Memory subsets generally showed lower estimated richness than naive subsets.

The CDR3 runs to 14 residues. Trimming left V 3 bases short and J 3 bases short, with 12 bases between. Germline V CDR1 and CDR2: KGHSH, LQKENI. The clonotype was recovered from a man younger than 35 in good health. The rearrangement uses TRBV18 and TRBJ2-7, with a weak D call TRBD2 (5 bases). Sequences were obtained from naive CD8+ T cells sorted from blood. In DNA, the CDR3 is TGTGCCAGCTCACCTCCAGGACTTAACTACGAGCAGTACTTC. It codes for CASSPPGLNYEQYF.